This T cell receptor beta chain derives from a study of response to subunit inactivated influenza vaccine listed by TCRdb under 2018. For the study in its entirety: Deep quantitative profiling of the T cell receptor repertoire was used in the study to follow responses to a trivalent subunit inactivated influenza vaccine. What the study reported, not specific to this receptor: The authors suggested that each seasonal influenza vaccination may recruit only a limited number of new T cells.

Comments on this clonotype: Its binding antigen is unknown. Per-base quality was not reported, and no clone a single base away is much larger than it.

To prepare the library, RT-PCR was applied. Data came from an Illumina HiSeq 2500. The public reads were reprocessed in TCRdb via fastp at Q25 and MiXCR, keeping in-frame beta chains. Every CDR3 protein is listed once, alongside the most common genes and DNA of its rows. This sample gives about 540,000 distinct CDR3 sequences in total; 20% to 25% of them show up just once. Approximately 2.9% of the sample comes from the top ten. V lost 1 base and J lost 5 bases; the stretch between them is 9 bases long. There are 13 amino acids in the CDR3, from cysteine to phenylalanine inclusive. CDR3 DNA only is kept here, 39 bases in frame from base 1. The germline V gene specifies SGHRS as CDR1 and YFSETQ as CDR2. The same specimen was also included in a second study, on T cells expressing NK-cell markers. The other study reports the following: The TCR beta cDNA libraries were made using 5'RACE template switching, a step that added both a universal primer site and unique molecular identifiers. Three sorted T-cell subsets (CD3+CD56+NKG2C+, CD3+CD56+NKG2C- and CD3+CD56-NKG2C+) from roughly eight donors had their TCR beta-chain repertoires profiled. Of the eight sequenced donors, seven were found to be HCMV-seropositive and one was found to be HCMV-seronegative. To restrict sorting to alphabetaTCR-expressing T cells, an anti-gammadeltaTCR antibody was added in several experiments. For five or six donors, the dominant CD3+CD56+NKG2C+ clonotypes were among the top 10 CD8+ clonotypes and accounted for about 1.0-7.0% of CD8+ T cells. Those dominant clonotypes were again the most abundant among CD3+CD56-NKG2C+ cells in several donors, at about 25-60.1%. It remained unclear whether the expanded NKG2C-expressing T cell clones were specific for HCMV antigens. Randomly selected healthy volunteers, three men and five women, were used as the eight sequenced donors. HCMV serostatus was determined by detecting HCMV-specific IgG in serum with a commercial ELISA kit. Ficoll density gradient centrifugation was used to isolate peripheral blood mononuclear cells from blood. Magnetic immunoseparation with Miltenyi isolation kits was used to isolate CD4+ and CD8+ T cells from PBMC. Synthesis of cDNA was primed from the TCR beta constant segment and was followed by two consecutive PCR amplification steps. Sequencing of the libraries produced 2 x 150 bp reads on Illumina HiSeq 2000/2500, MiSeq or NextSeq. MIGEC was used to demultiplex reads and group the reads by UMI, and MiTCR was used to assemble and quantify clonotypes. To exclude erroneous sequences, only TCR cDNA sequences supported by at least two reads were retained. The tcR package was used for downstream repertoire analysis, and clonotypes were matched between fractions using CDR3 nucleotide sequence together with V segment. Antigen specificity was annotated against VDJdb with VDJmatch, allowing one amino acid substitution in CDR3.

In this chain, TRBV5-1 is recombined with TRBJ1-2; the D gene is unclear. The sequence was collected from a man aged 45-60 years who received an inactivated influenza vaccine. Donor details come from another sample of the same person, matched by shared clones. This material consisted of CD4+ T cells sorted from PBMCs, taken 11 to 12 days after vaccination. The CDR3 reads CASSLNSEYGYTF. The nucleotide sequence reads TGCGCCAGCAGCTTGAACAGTGAATATGGCTACACCTTC.